This T cell receptor beta chain was recovered during a study of sequential checkpoint blockade in melanoma. Overall study context: Arm A got nivolumab then ipilimumab; arm B the reverse, 1:1. After both sequences, patients received maintenance nivolumab.

CDR1 and CDR2 (germline): MDHEN, SYDVKM. The V segment lost 5 bases and the J segment 5 bases; nucleotides outside the gene matches: 10. The CDR3 is 16 amino acids. Sequenced by immunoSEQ multiplex PCR; TCRdb stores in-frame clones only, minus some. Among about 21,000 clones listed, roughly 80% were seen once. Treatment described: randomized to nivolumab then ipilimumab (arm A) or the reverse (arm B). No patient had prior DNA-damaging chemotherapy. Sorted cells were live CD3+CD8+, lacking CD19 and CD56, from PBMCs. The origin of this receptor is a human donor with melanoma. Sample: CD8+ T cells sorted from blood (inferred from file names), taken from a patient given nivolumab and ipilimumab in sequence. The chain uses TRBV28 and TRBJ2-2; 8 nucleotides agree with TRBD1. CDR3 sequence: CASSARTGRETGELFF. CDR3 nucleotide sequence: TGTGCCAGCAGTGCCCGGACAGGGAGAGAAACCGGGGAGCTGTTTTTT.